This T cell receptor beta chain was retrieved from a study of cytomegalovirus exposure and HLA in healthy donors. Amplification used 60 Vbeta primers and 13 Jbeta primers. The protocol was immunoSEQ multiplex PCR, while the TCRdb copy is restricted to in-frame clones and leaves out a portion. This sample carries about 97,000 clones, roughly four fifths of them seen once, and the ten largest clones take around 3.5%. Germline V gives CDR1 MNHEY, CDR2 SMNVEV (reference sequence). V lost 2 bases to trimming and J lost 3 bases, with 5 bases between them. The CDR3 is 14 amino acids. This chain links TRBV27 with TRBJ1-6; D remains ambiguous. Material for sequencing was PBMCs. This receptor was obtained from a man in his forties in good health and CMV-seronegative. The CDR3 DNA is TGTGCCAGCAGTTTAGTAGTCTATAATTCACCCCTCCACTTT. This encodes CASSLVVYNSPLHF.